This TCR beta chain was identified during a study of blood T cells in healthy people across ages. The wider study: Template switching picked up about one barcoded beta molecule for each two T cells.

This clonotype came up many times. A J-beta primer mix and a sample-barcoded 5' primer were used in a second PCR of roughly 7 to 12 cycles. The template-switch adaptor was a 5' adaptor with 12 random nucleotides. It tagged each cDNA molecule. TCRdb re-analysed the 5' RACE reads in MiXCR, keeping a single row per CDR3 protein. The sample lists about 680,000 distinct CDR3 sequences; approximately 50% were seen once. This CDR3 comprises 16 residues. Germline CDR1 is SGHTA and CDR2 is FQGNSA. With 5 bases clipped from V and 0 bases from J, the junction kept 6 bases outside the gene matches. The material sequenced was blood. The V call is TRBV7-2, the J call TRBJ2-3; 9 bases map to TRBD1. The TCR originated in a woman aged 55-70 years in good health. The CDR3: CASSTGQGRSTDTQYF. The CDR3 region has the DNA TGTGCCAGCAGCACCGGACAGGGGCGAAGCACAGATACGCAGTATTTT.